Described below is a single T cell receptor (beta chain) sequence and its context. CDR3 length equals 15 residues. V shed 0 bases and J shed 6 bases, with 15 bases lying between them. The germline CDR1 and CDR2 sequences are SGHAT and FQNNGV. This specimen belongs to a study of Ad26.COV2.S vaccination and SARS-CoV-2 variants. Treatment reported: about 20 received Ad26.COV2.S at low or high dose, single or two shots; 5 received placebo; per-sample allocation not given. Collection of samples fell on day 63 after the first vaccine or placebo injection. Using immunoSEQ multiplex PCR, the repertoire was profiled, and TCRdb retains in-frame clones only, with some absent. The sample shows around 340,000 clones, approximately 90% of them seen only once.

The chain is built from TRBV11-2 and TRBJ2-7; D possibly corresponds to TRBD1 (6 bases). The sequence was collected from a person aged 18-65 years who received the Ad26.COV2.S COVID-19 vaccine or a placebo. The specimen was peripheral blood, collected in a trial of Ad26.COV2.S vaccine versus placebo. The CDR3, as DNA: TGTGCCAGCAGCTTAGATGGCCAGGGGTATGGCGAGCAGTACTTC. Translated, it gives CASSLDGQGYGEQYF.